The T cell receptor (beta chain) under discussion was sequenced for a study of neurological immune-mediated disorders. Study results and limitations: HTLV-1-associated myelopathy ranked highest for TCR clonal expansion and multiple sclerosis lowest, beneath healthy controls. Any association between clinical or MRI features and the multiple sclerosis repertoire cluster was absent.

This clonotype was observed at least ten times. What it binds is not known. MiXCR was run by TCRdb on the 5' RACE reads, yielding one entry per CDR3 protein. The table includes some 80,000 distinct CDR3 sequences, around 4.7% detected once. Sample time point: longitudinal time-point 3. The unsorted libraries were made from 2 million PBMCs kept at -80 C. This clonotype originated in a woman aged 60-75 years with multiple sclerosis. Sequenced input: PBMCs.

The CDR3 coding sequence is TGCGCCAGCAGCTTGGGACAGTATAATTCACCCCTCCACTTT. This codes for CASSLGQYNSPLHF. The rearrangement joins TRBV5-1 to TRBJ1-6; D is perhaps TRBD1 (5 bases). Germline assignment: CDR1 SGHRS and CDR2 YFSETQ. Trimming took 0 bases from V and 4 from J, leaving 5 bases between them. The CDR3 length is 14 residues.